This TCR beta chain comes out of a study of graft-versus-host responses after intestinal transplantation. Study-level information: Recipients were given multivisceral, liver-intestinal, or isolated intestinal transplants.

Regarding this clone: Its cognate antigen is unknown.

Clones were sequenced by immunoSEQ multiplex PCR, and TCRdb holds only the in-frame ones, with some missing. The top ten hold 0.76% of the sample, which has around 33,000 clones, just under 95% seen once. V was shortened by 2 bases and J by 2 bases, with 14 bases between the two germline ends. Germline-derived CDR1 and CDR2 are MGHRA and YSYEKL. The CDR3 loop spans 16 amino acids. The study, taken as a whole, reports: GvH clones occurred in recipient marrow; some first appeared in ileum or blood.

The chain recombines TRBV4-1 with TRBJ2-3, with D possibly called TRBD1 or TRBD2 (5 bases each). The clonotype was recovered from a human patient who received an intestinal transplant, so some T cells may come from the graft donor. Material: PBMCs, obtained 16 days after intestinal transplant. CDR3 protein: CASSQPWDAHTDTQYF. In DNA, the CDR3 is TGCGCCAGCAGCCAACCCTGGGACGCTCACACAGATACGCAGTATTTT.